Following are 32 T cell receptor beta chains from one sample sequenced in a study of cytomegalovirus exposure and HLA in healthy donors. Both 60 Vbeta primers and 13 Jbeta primers went into the PCR. Libraries were prepared by immunoSEQ multiplex PCR; TCRdb keeps only in-frame clonotypes and omits some of them. The sample shows some 200,000 clones, around 79% of them seen only once. Sequenced: PBMCs. These receptors all come from a male donor in good health and CMV-seropositive.

The chain couples TRBV4-1 to TRBJ1-2, with D possibly matching TRBD1 (5 bases). Germline loops: CDR1 MGHRA, CDR2 YSYEKL. V was clipped by 0 bases and J by 7 bases, with 18 bases between them. This CDR3 is 16 amino acids long. CDR3 amino acids: CASSQDPSQPRGGYTF. In DNA form, the CDR3 reads TGCGCCAGCAGCCAAGATCCTTCCCAGCCAAGGGGTGGCTACACCTTC.

The chain is built from TRBV28 and TRBJ1-4, with TRBD1 matching 9 bases. Germline CDR1 MDHEN, CDR2 SYDVKM. This CDR3 region has 19 residues. V lost 5 bases, J lost 4 bases, and 17 bases stayed unmatched. The CDR3 DNA reads TGTGCCAGCAGTCAGAACCCACAGGGGGCAAGAGACGATAATGAAAAACTGTTTTTT. It translates to CASSQNPQGARDDNEKLFF.

This clone was recorded a few times. V usage is TRBV4-2 and J usage is TRBJ2-5, with D perhaps TRBD2 (6 bases). Trimming stripped 4 bases from V and 5 bases from J, with 11 bases between. Germline V gene lookup returns CDR1 LGHNA and CDR2 YNFKEQ. The CDR3 runs to 13 residues. Written as DNA, the CDR3 is TGTGCCAGCAGCCCCCGGGAGTGGGAGACCCAGTACTTC. Encoded protein: CASSPREWETQYF.

The chain employs TRBV7-9 and TRBJ2-5; D ambiguous. The V end lost 1 base, the J end lost 4 bases, and 7 bases lay between the germline ends. Germline V CDR1 and CDR2: SEHNR, FQNEAQ (reference sequence). CDR3 length equals 13 residues. In DNA form, the CDR3 reads TGTGCCAGCAGCTTAGATGGCCGAGAGACCCAGTACTTC. It codes for CASSLDGRETQYF.

V is TRBV29-1 and J is TRBJ2-1, with D perhaps TRBD2 (5 bases). V lost 2 bases to trimming and J lost 9 bases, with 5 bases between them. The CDR3 is 10 residues long. Germline CDR1 is SQVTM and CDR2 is ANQGSEA. The CDR3 bases are TGCAGCGTTGAACGGGGTGAGCAGTTCTTC. Translating gives CSVERGEQFF.

The chain uses TRBV27 and TRBJ2-5; 7 positions match TRBD1. The J call is in doubt because the DNA end fits TRBJ2-7 better. CDR1 and CDR2 from the germline V gene are MNHEY and SMNVEV (reference sequence). The CDR3 loop spans 13 amino acids. CDR3 region: CASSHRGRYEQYF. For the CDR3, the DNA is TGTGCCAGCAGCCACAGGGGTAGGTACGAGCAGTACTTC.

The chain couples TRBV6-6 to TRBJ1-2; 8 bases fit TRBD1. CDR1 is MNHNY and CDR2 is SVGAGI in the germline V gene (reference sequence). The CDR3 totals 14 residues. Trimming at V came to 6 bases and at J to 5 bases, leaving 8 bases not matched to a gene. CDR3 region: CASRNGQGVYGYTF. The CDR3 DNA sequence: TGTGCCAGCAGAAATGGACAGGGAGTTTATGGCTACACCTTC.

CDR3 sequence: CASSSTIDREGRDTEAFF. The CDR3 DNA reads TGTGCCAGCAGCTCTACAATCGACCGGGAGGGGAGGGACACTGAAGCTTTCTTT. J is TRBJ1-1 and V is TRBV7-9, with D possibly being TRBD1 (5 bases). The germline V and J ends were trimmed by 4 bases and 3 bases, with 24 bases remaining between them. CDR3 length: 18 residues. Germline-derived CDR1 and CDR2 are SEHNR and FQNEAQ (reference sequence). Full variable domain (rest looked up from reference TRBV7-9 and TRBJ1-1): DTGVSQNPRHKITKRGQNVTFRCDPISEHNRLYWYRQTLGQGPEFLTYFQNEAQLEKSRLLSDRFSAERPKGSFSTLEIQRTEQGDSAMYLCASSSTIDREGRDTEAFFGQGTRLTVV.

The V and J genes are TRBV13 and TRBJ2-7; tentative D call: TRBD2 (6 bases). CDR1 and CDR2 from the germline V gene are PRHDT and FYEKMQ (reference sequence). Trimming removed 5 bases from V and 2 bases from J, with 13 bases in between. The CDR3 extends over 14 amino acids. CDR3 sequence (DNA): TGTGCCAGCAGCGGTCGGGACTGGGCCTACGAGCAGTACTTC. This gives the protein CASSGRDWAYEQYF.

This clone came up a few times. The chain has TRBV6-1 and TRBJ1-5; tentative D call: TRBD1 (5 bases). Per germline, CDR1 MNHNS and CDR2 SASEGT. Trimming took 2 bases from V and 7 from J, leaving 15 bases between them. CDR3 size: 15 residues. The CDR3 nucleotides read TGTGCCAGCAGTGAATCGGGGGTGCAAGGCCAGCCCCAGCATTTT. This gives the protein CASSESGVQGQPQHF.

The chain links TRBV30 to TRBJ1-2, with D uncertain. The V gene lost 2 bases and the J gene lost 8 bases, with 12 bases spanning the gap. The CDR3 extends over 12 amino acids. Germline assignment: CDR1 GTSNPN and CDR2 SVGIG (reference sequence). The CDR3 spells CAWSLRGWGYTF. The CDR3 DNA reads as TGTGCCTGGAGTCTACGGGGATGGGGCTACACCTTC.

The chain combines TRBV7-6 with TRBJ2-5; TRBD2 matches at 8 bases. The CDR3 spans 16 residues. The junction had 8 bases not matched to a gene; V was cut back by 1 base and J by 4 bases. Germline V gene lookup returns CDR1 SGHVS and CDR2 FNYEAQ. DNA for the CDR3: TGTGCCAGCAGCTTAGTCCTAGCGGGCGGTGGAGAGACCCAGTACTTC. Protein sequence: CASSLVLAGGGETQYF.

This clone was counted only a few times. The chain recombines TRBV7-8 with TRBJ1-2; TRBD1 aligns across 7 bases. CDR3 length: 14 amino acids. CDR1 and CDR2 from the germline V gene are SGHVS and FQNEAQ. Losses at the gene ends were 5 bases for V and 8 bases for J; bases not matched to a gene: 11. CDR3 sequence reads: CASSSSTGVWGYTF. CDR3 nucleotide sequence: TGTGCCAGCAGCAGCAGCACAGGGGTTTGGGGCTACACCTTC. Variable domain in full (rest from reference TRBV7-8 and TRBJ1-2): GAGVSQSPRYKVAKRGQDVALRCDPISGHVSLFWYQQALGQGPEFLTYFQNEAQLDKSGLPSDRFFAERPEGSVSTLKIQRTQQEDSAVYLCASSSSTGVWGYTFGSGTRLTVV.

The chain uses TRBV27 and TRBJ2-7; the D gene is possibly TRBD2 (6 bases). Per the germline V gene, CDR1 is MNHEY and CDR2 is SMNVEV (reference sequence). The CDR3 contains 16 residues. Trimming shortened V by 0 bases and J by 2 bases, and 14 bases separated the two germline ends. CDR3 region: CASSLSSGEVAYEQYF. CDR3 coding DNA: TGTGCCAGCAGTTTATCGTCGGGGGAGGTCGCCTACGAGCAGTACTTC.

V is TRBV30 and J is TRBJ1-2; TRBD1 agrees at 9 bases. V lost 8 bases to trimming and J lost 4 bases; unmatched junction nucleotides: 5. This CDR3 spans 12 amino acids. Germline loops: CDR1 GTSNPN, CDR2 SVGIG (reference sequence). The CDR3 sequence is CAGGTGSYGYTF. CDR3 nucleotide sequence: TGTGCCGGGGGGACAGGGAGCTATGGCTACACCTTC. Full variable domain (missing parts from reference TRBV30 and TRBJ1-2): SQTIHQWPATLVQPVGSPLSLECTVEGTSNPNLYWYRQAAGRGLQLLFYSVGIGQISSEVPQNLSASRPQDRQFILSSKKLLLSDSGFYLCAGGTGSYGYTFGSGTRLTVV.

Only a few counts were recorded for this clone. CDR3 sequence: CASSYGTNYGYTF. The CDR3, as DNA: TGTGCCAGCAGTTACGGGACAAACTATGGCTACACCTTC. The chain joins TRBV6-5 to TRBJ1-2; TRBD1 is a possible D gene (6 bases). This CDR3 comprises 13 residues. CDR1 MNHEY and CDR2 SVGAGI come from the germline V gene. V was trimmed by 2 bases and J by 2 bases, leaving 6 bases between them.

V is TRBV4-3 and J is TRBJ2-2, with a weak D call TRBD1 (6 bases). This CDR3 spans 14 amino acids. The V gene's germline CDR1 is LGHNA and CDR2 YSLEER. Trimming cost V 4 bases and J 6 bases, with 12 bases left between them. As DNA, the CDR3 is TGCGCCAGCAGCCCCATGCGACAGGCCGGGGAGCTGTTTTTT. Translated, it gives CASSPMRQAGELFF.

The rearrangement uses TRBV18 and TRBJ1-3; D is possibly TRBD1 (6 bases). This CDR3 has 15 residues. From germline, CDR1 is KGHSH and CDR2 LQKENI. The V and J ends lost 5 bases and 4 bases respectively, with 15 bases between them. In nucleotides, the CDR3 is TGTGCCAGCTCAAGTGGACAGACCCAAGGAAACACCATATATTTT. Translating gives CASSSGQTQGNTIYF.

V gene TRBV4-2 combines with J gene TRBJ2-3; D possibly corresponds to TRBD1 (6 bases). The CDR3 is 18 amino acids. V was trimmed by 0 bases and J by 3 bases, leaving 19 bases between them. Germline CDR1 is LGHNA and CDR2 is YNFKEQ. CDR3 sequence reads: CASSQDYNLGGVTDTQYF. CDR3 bases: TGTGCCAGCAGCCAAGATTACAACCTAGGGGGAGTGACAGATACGCAGTATTTT.

The chain is built from TRBV1 and TRBJ2-5; TRBD2 is the table's D call, not checked against the DNA. TRBV1 is labeled a pseudogene. CDR3 length: 13 amino acids. The CDR3 coding sequence is TGCACCAGCAGCCAAGATACAGAGAGGGCCCAGTACTTC. Amino acids: CTSSQDTERAQYF.

The V and J genes are TRBV19 and TRBJ1-1; D is perhaps TRBD1 (5 bases). Germline V gene sequence: CDR1 LNHDA, CDR2 SQIVND (reference sequence). The V gene lost 3 bases and the J gene lost 8 bases, with 10 bases spanning the gap. This CDR3 comprises 12 residues. The CDR3: CASSILPGEAFF. In DNA form, the CDR3 reads TGTGCCAGTAGTATCTTGCCAGGGGAAGCTTTCTTT. The whole variable domain, filled in from reference TRBV19 and TRBJ1-1, reads DGGITQSPKYLFRKEGQNVTLSCEQNLNHDAMYWYRQDPGQGLRLIYYSQIVNDFQKGDIAEGYSVSREKKESFPLTVTSAQKNPTAFYLCASSILPGEAFFGQGTRLTVV.

CDR3: CASSFPSTSGKNNEQFF. CDR3 coding DNA: TGTGCCAGTAGTTTCCCCTCGACTAGCGGGAAAAACAATGAGCAGTTCTTC. This chain uses TRBV19 with TRBJ2-1; 11 nucleotides align to TRBD2. CDR1 is LNHDA and CDR2 is SQIVND in the germline V gene (reference sequence). Trimming removed 5 bases from V and 5 bases from J; junction bases left unmatched: 11. CDR3 size: 17 residues.

V and J are TRBV10-3 and TRBJ2-7; D is possibly TRBD2 (5 bases). The CDR3 sequence is 14 residues long. Germline CDR1 ENHRY, CDR2 SYGVKD. V was trimmed by 10 bases and J by 2 bases, leaving 18 bases between them. CDR3 in DNA: TGTGCCAGCGGATGGAGCGGCGATACCTACGAGCAGTACTTC. It specifies CASGWSGDTYEQYF.

The rearrangement links TRBV12-5 to TRBJ2-5; no clear D gene. The CDR3 has 13 amino acids. Germline CDR1 and CDR2: LGHNT and FRNRAP. The V end was cut by 2 bases, the J end by 1 base, with 5 bases between. The CDR3 sequence is CASGLNGQETQYF. In DNA form, the CDR3 reads TGTGCTAGTGGTTTGAACGGCCAAGAGACCCAGTACTTC.

V and J are TRBV7-9 and TRBJ2-7; TRBD2 matches 9 bases. Trimming cost V 1 base and J 4 bases; bases outside gene matches: 5. Germline assignment: CDR1 SEHNR and CDR2 FQNEAQ (reference sequence). This CDR3 spans 15 amino acids. Here the CDR3 DNA reads TGTGCCAGCAGCTTAGGGCGGGGGGGCCTTTACGAGCAGTACTTC. Amino acids: CASSLGRGGLYEQYF.

V gene TRBV10-3 combines with J gene TRBJ2-7; 9 bases are a match to TRBD2. Germline trimming cut 3 bases from V and 5 bases from J; bases unmatched to any gene: 8. The CDR3 has 15 residues. CDR1 and CDR2 (germline): ENHRY, SYGVKD. As DNA, the CDR3 is TGTGCCATCAGTGAAGTAGTAGCGGGAGCGGACGAGCAGTACTTC. This gives the protein CAISEVVAGADEQYF.

The chain joins TRBV7-6 to TRBJ2-7; 7 bases map to TRBD2. Germline-derived CDR1 and CDR2 are SGHVS and FNYEAQ. V shed 1 base, J shed 0 bases, and the junction held 9 bases outside the gene matches. CDR3 size: 17 residues. For the CDR3, the DNA is TGTGCCAGCAGCTTAGATCCCCGTCGCGGGAGCTCCTACGAGCAGTACTTC. It yields the protein CASSLDPRRGSSYEQYF.

This rearrangement joins TRBV15 to TRBJ2-7, with 8 positions matching TRBD1. The germline V gene has CDR1 LNHNV and CDR2 YYDKDF (reference sequence). The CDR3 sequence is 15 residues long. J lost 0 bases, V lost 5 bases, and 6 bases had no gene match. CDR3 region: CATSSRDRSSYEQYF. The CDR3 nucleotides read TGTGCCACCAGCTCCCGGGACAGGAGCTCCTACGAGCAGTACTTC.

The chain has TRBV5-5 and TRBJ2-1, with D uncertain. V was cut by 4 bases and J by 10 bases, with 12 bases left in between. Germline assignment: CDR1 SGHKS and CDR2 YYEKEE (reference sequence). The CDR3 has 12 residues. DNA of the CDR3: TGTGCCAGCAGCCCCCGTCGTTCGGAGCAGTTCTTC. This translates into CASSPRRSEQFF.

This clone is a singleton in its sample. Here the CDR3 reads CAISEAQASNQPQHF. CDR3 nucleotides: TGTGCCATCAGTGAGGCACAGGCTAGCAATCAGCCCCAGCATTTT. This chain uses TRBV10-3 with TRBJ1-5; a weak D match, TRBD1 (5 bases). Germline CDR1 ENHRY, CDR2 SYGVKD. Trimming pared 2 bases from V and 0 bases from J, leaving 8 bases between. This CDR3 comprises 15 residues.

The rearrangement links TRBV7-6 to TRBJ2-3, with D perhaps matching TRBD1 (6 bases). The V gene's germline CDR1 is SGHVS and CDR2 FNYEAQ. V was pared by 5 bases and J by 0 bases, with 15 bases between. The CDR3 is made up of 16 amino acids. CDR3 coding DNA: TGTGCCAGCAGCCCAGGGGTAGCTTACAGCACAGATACGCAGTATTTT. It translates to CASSPGVAYSTDTQYF.

The chain couples TRBV15 to TRBJ1-3; D is unclear. Trimming removed 1 base from V and 4 bases from J, with 20 bases in between. This CDR3 is built from 18 residues. Germline V CDR1 and CDR2: LNHNV, YYDKDF (reference sequence). The CDR3 nucleotides are TGTGCCACCAGCAGAGCTCCTACTCCGGGAGGTTCGGGAAACACCATATATTTT. It encodes CATSRAPTPGGSGNTIYF.